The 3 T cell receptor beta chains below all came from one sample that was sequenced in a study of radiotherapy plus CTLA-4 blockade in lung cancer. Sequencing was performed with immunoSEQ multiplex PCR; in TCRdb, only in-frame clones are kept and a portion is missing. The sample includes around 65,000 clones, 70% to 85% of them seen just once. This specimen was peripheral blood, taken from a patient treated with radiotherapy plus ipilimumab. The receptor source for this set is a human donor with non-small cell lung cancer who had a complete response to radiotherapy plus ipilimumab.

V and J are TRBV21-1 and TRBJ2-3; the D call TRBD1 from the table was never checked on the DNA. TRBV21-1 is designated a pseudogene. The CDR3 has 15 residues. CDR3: CASSKGTGGADTQYF. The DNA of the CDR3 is TGTGCCAGCAGCAAAGGGACAGGGGGAGCAGATACGCAGTATTTT.

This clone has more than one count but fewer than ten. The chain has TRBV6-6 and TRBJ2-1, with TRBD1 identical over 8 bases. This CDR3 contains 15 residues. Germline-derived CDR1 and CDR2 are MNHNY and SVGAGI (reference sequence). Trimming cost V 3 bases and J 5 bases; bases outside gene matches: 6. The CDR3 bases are TGTGCCAGCAGTTATACGACAGGGGCTGACAATGAGCAGTTCTTC. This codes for CASSYTTGADNEQFF.

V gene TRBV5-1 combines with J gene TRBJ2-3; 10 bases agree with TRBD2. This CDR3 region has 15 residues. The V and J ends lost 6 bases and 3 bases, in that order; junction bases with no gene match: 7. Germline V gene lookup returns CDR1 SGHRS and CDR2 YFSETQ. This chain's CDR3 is CASKGAGGLTDTQYF. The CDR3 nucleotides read TGCGCCAGCAAGGGAGCGGGAGGGTTAACAGATACGCAGTATTTT.